The 20 T cell receptor beta chains given below trace back to one sample, sequenced in a study of shared clonotypes between healthy human individuals. Sequencing was performed with immunoSEQ multiplex PCR; in TCRdb, only in-frame clones are kept and a portion is missing. The sample carries fewer than 2.5 million clones, roughly 93% recorded once. The specimen sequenced was naive CD4+ T cells from PBMCs. Subset specified: CD45RA+ positively selected. The receptor set was obtained from a young man in good health. Some clones in this sample may be carry-over from other donors' samples.

The rearrangement uses TRBV7-9 and TRBJ2-3; D not certain. The germline V gene has CDR1 SEHNR and CDR2 FQNEAQ (reference sequence). This CDR3 is built from 13 residues. Between the trimmed V and J ends, which lost 0 bases and 8 bases, there was a span of 9 bases. The CDR3 DNA sequence: TGTGCCAGCAGCTTAGCGAACGGCGGTACGCAGTATTTT. This codes for CASSLANGGTQYF. Together with reference TRBV7-9 and TRBJ2-3, the CDR3 gives the full variable domain: DTGVSQNPRHKITKRGQNVTFRCDPISEHNRLYWYRQTLGQGPEFLTYFQNEAQLEKSRLLSDRFSAERPKGSFSTLEIQRTEQGDSAMYLCASSLANGGTQYFGPGTRLTVL.

The genes are TRBV18 and TRBJ1-5, with TRBD1 identical over 7 bases. Per the germline V gene, CDR1 is KGHSH and CDR2 is LQKENI. The V segment lost 6 bases and the J segment 4 bases; nucleotides outside the gene matches: 15. The CDR3 has 17 amino acids. The CDR3 nucleotides read TGTGCCAGCTCCCCTACAGGGGCCACCGCATATAATCAGCCCCAGCATTTT. Translation: CASSPTGATAYNQPQHF. Filled out from reference TRBV18 and TRBJ1-5, the complete variable domain reads NAGVMQNPRHLVRRRGQEARLRCSPMKGHSHVYWYRQLPEEGLKFMVYLQKENIIDESGMPKERFSAEFPKEGPSILRIQQVVRGDSAAYFCASSPTGATAYNQPQHFGDGTRLSIL.

The V gene is TRBV6-5, the J gene TRBJ2-7; a possible D gene is TRBD2 (6 bases). Germline V CDR1 and CDR2: MNHEY, SVGAGI. The CDR3 has 14 residues. The V and J ends lost 8 bases and 2 bases respectively, with 16 bases between them. CDR3 nucleotides: TGTGCCAGCCGAGAAGCGGGCCGAACCTACGAGCAGTACTTC. Its translation is CASREAGRTYEQYF.

CDR3 sequence reads: CASSLPYRTGEADTQYF. The DNA for the CDR3 is TGCGCCAGCAGCCTCCCATATCGCACGGGAGAGGCAGATACGCAGTATTTT. The chain couples TRBV4-1 to TRBJ2-3; tentative D call: TRBD2 (6 bases). The CDR3 runs to 17 residues. Trimming took 4 bases from V and 4 from J, leaving 21 bases between them. From germline, CDR1 is MGHRA and CDR2 YSYEKL.

This CDR3 is CSVVSNQGFYEQFF. In DNA form, the CDR3 reads TGCAGCGTTGTCTCTAATCAGGGTTTCTATGAGCAGTTCTTC. The chain employs TRBV29-1 and TRBJ2-1; D might be TRBD1 (5 bases). Trimming took off 4 bases at V and 8 bases at J, with 18 bases between the two ends. Germline values: CDR1 SQVTM, CDR2 ANQGSEA. CDR3 length: 14 residues.

This chain connects TRBV9 to TRBJ2-1; 10 positions match TRBD2. V lost 1 base and J lost 5; bases outside the gene matches: 6. Germline CDR1 SGDLS, CDR2 YYNGEE. This CDR3 is built from 16 residues. CDR3 loop: CASSVSLAGINNEQFF. The CDR3 DNA follows: TGTGCCAGCAGCGTATCACTAGCGGGAATAAACAATGAGCAGTTCTTC.

The chain is built from TRBV11-2 and TRBJ2-3; maybe TRBD1 (5 bases). The CDR3 length is 14 residues. V was cut by 6 bases and J by 5 bases, with 15 bases left in between. CDR1 and CDR2 (germline): SGHAT, FQNNGV. The DNA for the CDR3 is TGTGCCAGCAGTCCTAGGGGCGAAGTAGATACGCAGTATTTT. Translation gives CASSPRGEVDTQYF.

This chain connects TRBV19 to TRBJ2-1; tentative D call: TRBD2 (6 bases). Germline loops: CDR1 LNHDA, CDR2 SQIVND (reference sequence). V shed 5 bases and J shed 6 bases, with 26 bases lying between them. The CDR3 has 18 amino acids. The CDR3 coding sequence is TGTGCCAGTAGTGTAAGGCCAGCGGGCCGAGGGTTTGGCAATGAGCAGTTCTTC. Translation: CASSVRPAGRGFGNEQFF.

The genes are TRBV5-1 and TRBJ2-5, with 8 nucleotides matching TRBD2. Judging by the DNA end, TRBJ2-7 fits better; the J call may be wrong. There are 16 residues in the CDR3. Germline CDR1 is SGHRS and CDR2 is YFSETQ. In DNA, the CDR3 is TGCGCCAGCAGCTTGGCCTTGGGGACTAGAGGCTACGAGCAGTACTTC. It encodes CASSLALGTRGYEQYF.

This CDR3 is CASSPQAGSRTSGRVYEQYF. CDR3 sequence (DNA): TGTGCCAGCTCACCCCAGGCGGGGTCGAGGACTAGCGGGAGGGTTTACGAGCAGTACTTC. The rearrangement uses TRBV18 and TRBJ2-7; 15 positions agree with TRBD2. There are 20 residues in the CDR3. Germline-derived CDR1 and CDR2 are KGHSH and LQKENI. Trimming removed 3 bases from V and 4 bases from J; junction bases left unmatched: 16.

In this sample, this clone turned up a few times. The V gene is TRBV2, the J gene TRBJ1-5; D possibly corresponds to TRBD1 (5 bases). The V gene's germline CDR1 is SNHLY and CDR2 FYNNEI. V lost 6 bases and J 1 base, leaving 13 bases between the germline ends. CDR3 size: 15 residues. As DNA, the CDR3 is TGTGCCAGCAGCAGACGACAGTCCAGCAATCAGCCCCAGCATTTT. Translation gives CASSRRQSSNQPQHF.

The chain recombines TRBV11-2 with TRBJ2-5; D is unresolved. The CDR3 covers 15 residues. The germline V gene encodes CDR1 SGHAT and CDR2 FQNNGV. V was trimmed by 1 base and J by 3 bases, leaving 12 bases between them. The CDR3 sequence is CASSLAVFFEETQYF. The CDR3 bases are TGTGCCAGCAGCTTAGCAGTTTTTTTTGAAGAGACCCAGTACTTC. Variable domain in full (rest from reference TRBV11-2 and TRBJ2-5): EAGVAQSPRYKIIEKRQSVAFWCNPISGHATLYWYQQILGQGPKLLIQFQNNGVVDDSQLPKDRFSAERLKGVDSTLKIQPAKLEDSAVYLCASSLAVFFEETQYFGPGTRLLVL.

This chain joins TRBV11-1 and TRBJ1-1; 7 nucleotides agree with TRBD1. The germline gives CDR1 SGHAT, CDR2 FQDESV (reference sequence). The CDR3 contains 15 residues. V dropped 5 bases and J dropped 6; count of bases not matched to a gene: 12. CDR3 nucleotide sequence: TGTGCCAGCAGCCCCCGGCTGGGACAGCATTCTGAAGCTTTCTTT. It is translated as CASSPRLGQHSEAFF.

The rearrangement uses TRBV30 and TRBJ2-7, with a weak D call TRBD2 (5 bases). V was pared by 0 bases and J by 2 bases, with 11 bases between. Germline CDR1 and CDR2: GTSNPN and SVGIG (reference sequence). The CDR3 is 14 amino acids. Here the CDR3 reads CAWSVSGSPYEQYF. The CDR3 DNA follows: TGTGCCTGGAGTGTGAGCGGCAGCCCCTACGAGCAGTACTTC.

V usage is TRBV30 and J usage is TRBJ2-3, with 9 bases lining up with TRBD2. CDR1 and CDR2 from the germline V gene are GTSNPN and SVGIG (reference sequence). This CDR3 has 15 amino acids. V dropped 2 bases and J dropped 2; count of bases not matched to a gene: 5. In DNA, the CDR3 is TGTGCCTGGAGTTTGCGCGGGAGGGCCACAGATACGCAGTATTTT. Translated, it gives CAWSLRGRATDTQYF.

The chain is built from TRBV2 and TRBJ2-2; D remains unclear. Between the trimmed V and J ends, which lost 0 bases and 4 bases, there was a span of 9 bases. This CDR3 spans 15 amino acids. The germline V gene encodes CDR1 SNHLY and CDR2 FYNNEI. The chain's CDR3 is CASSEAAAPTGELFF. CDR3 in DNA: TGTGCCAGCAGTGAAGCTGCAGCCCCCACCGGGGAGCTGTTTTTT.

The chain carries TRBV28 and TRBJ2-7, with 10 bases aligning to TRBD2. The germline CDR1 and CDR2 sequences are MDHEN and SYDVKM. The CDR3 spans 15 residues. V lost 5 bases, J lost 7 bases, and 11 bases stayed unmatched. DNA for the CDR3: TGTGCCAGCAGTAAACAGACTAGCGGGTATAAGGAGCAGTACTTC. It specifies CASSKQTSGYKEQYF.

This chain joins TRBV19 and TRBJ1-2, with unresolved D. Germline lookup yields CDR1 LNHDA and CDR2 SQIVND (reference sequence). The CDR3 sequence is 15 residues long. V dropped 7 bases and J dropped 3 bases, with 18 bases sitting between them. The CDR3 reads CASTPYSQRDYGYTF. Here the CDR3 DNA reads TGTGCCAGTACCCCTTATTCGCAGCGCGACTATGGCTACACCTTC.

The rearrangement uses TRBV27 and TRBJ1-5; D is uncertain. V was trimmed by 2 bases and J by 7 bases, leaving 9 bases between them. The length of the CDR3 is 13 residues. Germline V gives CDR1 MNHEY, CDR2 SMNVEV (reference sequence). The CDR3 DNA sequence: TGTGCCAGCAGTTTAGAGGTTCGACAGCCCCAGCATTTT. Translating gives CASSLEVRQPQHF.

The chain joins TRBV7-2 to TRBJ2-5; 10 bases are shared with TRBD2. The CDR3 length is 15 residues. The V gene's germline CDR1 is SGHTA and CDR2 FQGNSA. The V and J ends lost 5 bases and 4 bases, in that order; junction bases with no gene match: 7. Written as DNA, the CDR3 is TGTGCCAGCAGCGTGGGAGCGGGAGGGGGAGAGACCCAGTACTTC. Amino acids: CASSVGAGGGETQYF.